The clone carrying this TCR beta chain was counted once. No antigen is known for it. The table came from immunoSEQ multiplex PCR; TCRdb's copy has only in-frame clones and leaves some out. The repertoire consists of around 67,000 clones, with under 90% occurring once and the leading ten covering about 6.1%. This CDR3 is 11 amino acids long. Looked up from germline, CDR1 is DFQATT and CDR2 is SNEGSKA (reference sequence). Pooled in the analysis were second doses at about 4 or about 12 weeks. This sample was taken from a study of T cell responses to AZD1222 COVID-19 vaccine. Regarding the study as a whole: An increase in Spike-specific TCR breadth and depth was observed after two AZD1222 doses. Seropositive AZD1222 recipients at baseline numbered only five to seven. Clonal diversity may have been underestimated in mostly white British donors.

Sequencing was performed on peripheral blood, taken 28 days after the second AZD1222 dose. The chain joins TRBV20-1 to TRBJ1-1; D is uncertain. This receptor was obtained from an adult who received the AZD1222 COVID-19 vaccine. The CDR3: CSTDRGTEAFF. As DNA, the CDR3 is TGCAGCACAGATCGGGGCACTGAAGCTTTCTTT.